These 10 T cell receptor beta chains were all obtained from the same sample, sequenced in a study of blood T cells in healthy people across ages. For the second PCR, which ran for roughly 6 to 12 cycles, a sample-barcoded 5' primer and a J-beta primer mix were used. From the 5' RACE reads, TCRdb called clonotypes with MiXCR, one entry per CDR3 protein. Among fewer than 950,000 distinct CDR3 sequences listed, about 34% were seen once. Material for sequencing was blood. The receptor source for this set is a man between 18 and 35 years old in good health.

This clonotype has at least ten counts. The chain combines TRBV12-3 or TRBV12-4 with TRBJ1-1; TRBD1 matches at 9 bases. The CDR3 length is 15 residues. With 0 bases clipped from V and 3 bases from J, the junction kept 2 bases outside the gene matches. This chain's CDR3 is CASSLAGTGYTEAFF. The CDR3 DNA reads TGTGCCAGCAGTTTAGCGGGGACAGGGTACACTGAAGCTTTCTTT.

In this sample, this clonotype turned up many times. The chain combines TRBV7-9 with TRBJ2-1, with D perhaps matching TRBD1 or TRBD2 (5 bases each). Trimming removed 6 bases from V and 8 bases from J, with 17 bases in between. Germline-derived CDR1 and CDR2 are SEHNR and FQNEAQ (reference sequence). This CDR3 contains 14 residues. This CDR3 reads CASSSLGVMHEQFF. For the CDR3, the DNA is TGTGCCAGCAGTTCCCTGGGGGTTATGCATGAGCAGTTCTTC.

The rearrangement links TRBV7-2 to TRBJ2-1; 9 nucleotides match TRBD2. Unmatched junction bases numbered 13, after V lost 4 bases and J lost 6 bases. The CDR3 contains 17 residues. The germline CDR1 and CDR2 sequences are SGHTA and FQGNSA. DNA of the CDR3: TGTGCCAGCAGCTCACGACAGCTAGCGGGGTACCCCAATGAGCAGTTCTTC. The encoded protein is CASSSRQLAGYPNEQFF. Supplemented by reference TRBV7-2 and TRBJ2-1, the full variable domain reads GAGVSQSPSNKVTEKGKDVELRCDPISGHTALYWYRQSLGQGLEFLIYFQGNSAPDKSGLPSDRFSAERTGGSVSTLTIQRTQQEDSAVYLCASSSRQLAGYPNEQFFGPGTRLTVL.

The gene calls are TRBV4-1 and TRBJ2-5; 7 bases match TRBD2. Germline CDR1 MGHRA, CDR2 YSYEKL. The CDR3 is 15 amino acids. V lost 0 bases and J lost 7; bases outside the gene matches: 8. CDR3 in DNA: TGCGCCAGCAGCCAAGAGGAGAAGCGGGGTGGGACCCAGTACTTC. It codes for CASSQEEKRGGTQYF.

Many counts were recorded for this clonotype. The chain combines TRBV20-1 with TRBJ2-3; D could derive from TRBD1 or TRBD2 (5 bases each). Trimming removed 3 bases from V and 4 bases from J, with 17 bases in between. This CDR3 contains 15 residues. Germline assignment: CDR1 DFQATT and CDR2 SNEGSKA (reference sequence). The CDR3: CSARPTWDRADTQYF. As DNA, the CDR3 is TGCAGTGCTAGGCCGACCTGGGACCGGGCAGATACGCAGTATTTT.

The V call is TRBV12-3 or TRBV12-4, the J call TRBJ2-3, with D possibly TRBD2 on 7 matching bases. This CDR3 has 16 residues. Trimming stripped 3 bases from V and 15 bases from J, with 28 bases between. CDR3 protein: CASSFNGGAKTDMQYF. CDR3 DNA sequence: TGTGCCAGCAGTTTCAATGGGGGGGCGAAAACAGATATGCAATATTTT.

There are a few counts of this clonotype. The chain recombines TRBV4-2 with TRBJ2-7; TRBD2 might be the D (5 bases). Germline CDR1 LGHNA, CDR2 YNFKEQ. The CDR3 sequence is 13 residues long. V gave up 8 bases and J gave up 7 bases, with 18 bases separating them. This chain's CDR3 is CASRGDSNNEQYF. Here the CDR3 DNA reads TGTGCCAGCCGGGGAGACTCAAACAATGAGCAGTACTTC.

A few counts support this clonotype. CDR3 nucleotide sequence: TGTGCCAGCAGCTTGAATCCTGCAGGGATCGATGGCTACACCTTC. Translation: CASSLNPAGIDGYTF. The chain joins TRBV5-5 to TRBJ1-2; D possibly corresponds to TRBD1 (5 bases). The CDR3 runs 15 residues. Germline V gene data show CDR1 as SGHKS and CDR2 as YYEKEE (reference sequence). V was shortened by 1 base and J by 6 bases, with 16 bases between the two germline ends.

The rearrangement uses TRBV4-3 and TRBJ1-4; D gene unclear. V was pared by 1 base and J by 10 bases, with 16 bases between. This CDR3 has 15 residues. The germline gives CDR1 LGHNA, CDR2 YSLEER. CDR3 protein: CASSQVDGLEGKLFF. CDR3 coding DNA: TGCGCCAGCAGCCAAGTGGACGGGCTCGAGGGAAAACTGTTTTTT.

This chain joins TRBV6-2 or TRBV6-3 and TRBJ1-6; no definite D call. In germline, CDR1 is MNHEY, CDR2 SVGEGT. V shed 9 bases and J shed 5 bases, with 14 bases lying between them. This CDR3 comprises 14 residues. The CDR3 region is CASSLTRDNSPLHF. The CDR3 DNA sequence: TGTGCCAGTAGTCTCACAAGAGATAATTCACCCCTCCACTTT.